The table lists the clone carrying this TCR beta chain with a few counts. Its specificity is unknown. Only in-frame clones appear in the TCRdb table, and some are missing; sequencing was by immunoSEQ multiplex PCR. Among roughly 62,000 clones, roughly four fifths were seen once, and the ten largest hold about 3%. The V end lost 1 base, the J end lost 8 bases, and 12 bases lay between the germline ends. Germline CDR1 reads SGHRS; CDR2 reads YFSETQ. The CDR3 contains 14 residues. This entry belongs to a study of radiotherapy plus CTLA-4 blockade in lung cancer. The overall study: Of all patients, approximately 17% responded objectively and roughly 31% showed disease control. Study-wide points: TCR clones from tumors expanded in blood after radiotherapy plus ipilimumab. Early blood T cell clone changes and increased post-radiation serum interferon-beta were reportedly the strongest response predictors.

Chemo-refractory metastatic non-small-cell lung cancer patients underwent focal radiation alongside CTLA-4 blockade with ipilimumab. J is TRBJ1-4 and V is TRBV5-1, with no clear D. Sequenced material: peripheral blood, taken from a patient treated with radiotherapy plus ipilimumab. This TCR was recovered from a human donor with non-small cell lung cancer who had a complete response to radiotherapy plus ipilimumab. In nucleotides, the CDR3 is TGCGCCAGCAGCTTGTTCGGGTATTGGGAAAAACTGTTTTTT. Translating gives CASSLFGYWEKLFF.